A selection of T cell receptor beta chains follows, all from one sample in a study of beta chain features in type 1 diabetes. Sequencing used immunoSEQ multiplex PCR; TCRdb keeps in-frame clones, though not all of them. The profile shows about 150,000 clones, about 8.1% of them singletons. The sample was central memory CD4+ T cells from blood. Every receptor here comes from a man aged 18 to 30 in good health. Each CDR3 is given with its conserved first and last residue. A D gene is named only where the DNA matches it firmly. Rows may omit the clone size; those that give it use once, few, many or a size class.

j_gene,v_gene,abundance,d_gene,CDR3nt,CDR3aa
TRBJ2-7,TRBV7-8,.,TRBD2,TGTGCCAGCAGCTTAGGACTAGCGGGAGTTCTCTACGAGCAGTACTTC,CASSLGLAGVLYEQYF
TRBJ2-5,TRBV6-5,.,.,TGTGCCAGCAGTCCCCAACAGGGAGGGGAGACCCAGTACTTC,CASSPQQGGETQYF
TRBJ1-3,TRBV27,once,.,TGTGCCAGCAGTTCTGGACAGAGACACACCATATATTTT,CASSSGQRHTIYF
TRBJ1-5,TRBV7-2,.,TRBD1,TGTGCCAGCAGCTGGGGGGGGACAGGGGGCGTTCAGCCCCAGCATTTT,CASSWGGTGGVQPQHF
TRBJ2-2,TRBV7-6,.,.,TGTGCCAGCAGCTTAGCCTCCACCGGGGAGCTGTTTTTT,CASSLASTGELFF
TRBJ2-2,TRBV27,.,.,TGTGCCAGCAGTTTATCGGGGGGAGGCTCCAACACCGGGGAGCTGTTTTTT,CASSLSGGGSNTGELFF
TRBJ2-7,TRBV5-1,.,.,TGCGCCAGCAGCCTGACTGGGGAGTTCCACTACGAGCAGTACTTC,CASSLTGEFHYEQYF
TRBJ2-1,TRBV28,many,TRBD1,TGTGCCAGCAGTCTTCACCTACGACAGGGGATGAATGAGCAGTTCTTC,CASSLHLRQGMNEQFF
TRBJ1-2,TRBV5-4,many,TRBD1,TGTGCCAGCAGCTTGGGGGGTGCAGGGGGCCTAAGCGGCTACACCTTC,CASSLGGAGGLSGYTF
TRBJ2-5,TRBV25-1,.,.,TGTGCCAGCAGTGAATACGGGGGGCCGCAGGAGACCCAGTACTTC,CASSEYGGPQETQYF
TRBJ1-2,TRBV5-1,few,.,TGCGCCAGCAGCCTGGACAGAGCTTATGGCTACACCTTC,CASSLDRAYGYTF